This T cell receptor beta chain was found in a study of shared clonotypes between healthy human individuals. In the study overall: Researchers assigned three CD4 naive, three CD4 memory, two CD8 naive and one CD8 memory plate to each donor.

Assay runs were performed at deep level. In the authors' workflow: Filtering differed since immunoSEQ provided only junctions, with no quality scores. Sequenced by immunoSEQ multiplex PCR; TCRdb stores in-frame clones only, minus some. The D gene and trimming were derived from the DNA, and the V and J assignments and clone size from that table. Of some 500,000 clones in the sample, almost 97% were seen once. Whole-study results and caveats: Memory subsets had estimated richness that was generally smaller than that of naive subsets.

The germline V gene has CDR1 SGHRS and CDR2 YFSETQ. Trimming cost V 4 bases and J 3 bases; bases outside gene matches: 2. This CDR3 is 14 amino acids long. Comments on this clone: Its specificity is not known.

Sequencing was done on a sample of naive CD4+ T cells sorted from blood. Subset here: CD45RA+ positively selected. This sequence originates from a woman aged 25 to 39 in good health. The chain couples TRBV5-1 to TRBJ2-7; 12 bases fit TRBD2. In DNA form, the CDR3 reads TGCGCCAGCAGCGTGACTAGCGGGAGCTACGAGCAGTACTTC. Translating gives CASSVTSGSYEQYF.